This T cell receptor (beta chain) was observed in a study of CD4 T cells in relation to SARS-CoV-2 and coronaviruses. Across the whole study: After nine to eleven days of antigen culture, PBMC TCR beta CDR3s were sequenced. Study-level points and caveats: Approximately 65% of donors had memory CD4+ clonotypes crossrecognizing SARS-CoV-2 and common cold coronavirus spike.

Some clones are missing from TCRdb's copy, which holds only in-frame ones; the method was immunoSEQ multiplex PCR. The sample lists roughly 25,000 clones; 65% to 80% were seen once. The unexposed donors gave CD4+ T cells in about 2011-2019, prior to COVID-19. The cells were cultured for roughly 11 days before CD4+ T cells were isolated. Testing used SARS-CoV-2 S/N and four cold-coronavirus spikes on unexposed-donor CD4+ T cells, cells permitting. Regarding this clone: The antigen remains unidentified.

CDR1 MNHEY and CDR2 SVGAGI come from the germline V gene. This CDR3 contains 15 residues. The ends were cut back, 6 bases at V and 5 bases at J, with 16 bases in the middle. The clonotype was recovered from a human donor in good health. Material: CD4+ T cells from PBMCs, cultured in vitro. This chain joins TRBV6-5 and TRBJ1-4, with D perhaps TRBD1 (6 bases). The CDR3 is CASRDTDSGNEKLFF. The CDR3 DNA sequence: TGTGCCAGCAGAGATACGGACAGTGGGAATGAAAAACTGTTTTTT.